This T cell receptor beta chain was captured in a study of CD8 T cells in ankylosing spondylitis. In making TCR beta libraries, quantitative 5'-RACE with molecular barcodes was used. From the 5' RACE reads, TCRdb called clonotypes with MiXCR, one entry per CDR3 protein. The table includes some 700,000 distinct CDR3 sequences, under 20% detected once. Study results and limitations: Blood of patients with ankylosing spondylitis appeared to be characterized by a TCR beta motif of several highly homologous variants.

This clonotype was observed a handful of times. As yet, its antigen is unknown. The receptor comes from a male donor with ankylosing spondylitis. Sequencing used blood, either unsorted or a sorted T cell fraction (not recorded which).

The CDR3 DNA reads TGCAGTGCTAGAGAGTCGGCAGGGGGCGGCTATGGCTACACCTTC. Translating gives CSARESAGGGYGYTF. The genes are TRBV20-1 and TRBJ1-2; TRBD1 matches 8 bases. Trimming removed 0 bases from V and 4 bases from J; junction bases left unmatched: 7. CDR3 size: 15 residues. CDR1 and CDR2 from the germline V gene are DFQATT and SNEGSKA (reference sequence).